This T cell receptor beta chain is from a study of T cells in localized non-small cell lung cancer. Concerning this clone: Its cognate antigen is unknown.

The study's findings and limits: Sequencing, confined to only one tumor region, leaves heterogeneity possible. Higher blood T cell density went with longer overall survival. There was higher T cell clonality in uninvolved adjacent lung than in tumor, and it was highest there.

Profiled with immunoSEQ multiplex PCR; TCRdb holds only in-frame clones, not every one. The repertoire holds about 19,000 clones, with 65% to 90% as singletons. Per germline, CDR1 SGHAT and CDR2 FQDESV (reference sequence). V trimming: 2 bases; J trimming: 4 bases; junction bases outside the gene matches: 3. The CDR3 is made up of 16 amino acids. J is TRBJ2-2 and V is TRBV11-1; 11 bases fit TRBD1. The input for sequencing was peripheral blood, taken before any cancer treatment. This clonotype was sampled from a man aged 40-75 years with stage I lung adenocarcinoma. CDR3 nucleotide sequence: TGTGCCAGCAGCTTACGGACAGGGGGCCCCACCGGGGAGCTGTTTTTT. This translates into CASSLRTGGPTGELFF.